This T cell receptor beta chain emerged from a study of blood T cell repertoires in COVID-19. Here immunoSEQ multiplex PCR was the method, and the copy in TCRdb shows in-frame clones only, minus some. Among some 80,000 clones listed, around nine tenths were seen once. V shed 6 bases and J shed 2 bases, with 16 bases lying between them. The V gene's germline CDR1 is LNHDA and CDR2 SQIVND (reference sequence). There are 15 residues in the CDR3. This rearrangement joins TRBV19 to TRBJ2-5; D unclear. This TCR came from a man in his forties or fifties with active or convalescent COVID-19. The sample taken for sequencing was peripheral blood. The CDR3 DNA sequence: TGTGCCAGTAGACCGACGGCTATGACACAAGAGACCCAGTACTTC. Translating gives CASRPTAMTQETQYF.